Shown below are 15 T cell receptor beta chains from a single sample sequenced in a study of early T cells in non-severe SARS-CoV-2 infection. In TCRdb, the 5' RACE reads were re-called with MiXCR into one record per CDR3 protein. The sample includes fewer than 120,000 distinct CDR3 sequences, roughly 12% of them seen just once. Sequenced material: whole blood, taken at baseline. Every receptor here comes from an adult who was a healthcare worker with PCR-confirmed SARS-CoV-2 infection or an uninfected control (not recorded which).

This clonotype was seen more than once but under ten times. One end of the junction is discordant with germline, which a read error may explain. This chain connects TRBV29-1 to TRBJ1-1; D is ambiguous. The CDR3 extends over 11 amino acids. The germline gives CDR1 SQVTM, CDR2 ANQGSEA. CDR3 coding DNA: TGCGGCGTTGTAGGGAACACTGAAGCTTTCTTT. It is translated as CGVVGNTEAFF.

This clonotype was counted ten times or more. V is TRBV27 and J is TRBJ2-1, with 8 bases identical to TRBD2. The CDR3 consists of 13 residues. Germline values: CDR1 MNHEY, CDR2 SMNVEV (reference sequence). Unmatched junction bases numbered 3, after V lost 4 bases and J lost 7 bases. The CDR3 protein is CASSSSGSNEQFF. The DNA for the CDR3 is TGTGCCAGCAGTTCCAGCGGGAGTAATGAGCAGTTCTTC.

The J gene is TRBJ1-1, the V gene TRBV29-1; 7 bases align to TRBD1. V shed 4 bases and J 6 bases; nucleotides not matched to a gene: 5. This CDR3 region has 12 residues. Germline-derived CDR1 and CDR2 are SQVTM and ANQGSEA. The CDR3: CSVGGGDAEAFF. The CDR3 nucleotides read TGCAGCGTTGGAGGGGGCGACGCTGAAGCTTTCTTT.

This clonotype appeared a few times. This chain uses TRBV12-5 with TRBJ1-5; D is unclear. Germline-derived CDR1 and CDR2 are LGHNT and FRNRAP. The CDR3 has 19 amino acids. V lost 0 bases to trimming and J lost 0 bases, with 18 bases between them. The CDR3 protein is CASGLVLTGSLYSNQPQHF. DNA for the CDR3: TGTGCTAGTGGTTTGGTACTCACGGGGAGCCTTTATAGCAATCAGCCCCAGCATTTT.

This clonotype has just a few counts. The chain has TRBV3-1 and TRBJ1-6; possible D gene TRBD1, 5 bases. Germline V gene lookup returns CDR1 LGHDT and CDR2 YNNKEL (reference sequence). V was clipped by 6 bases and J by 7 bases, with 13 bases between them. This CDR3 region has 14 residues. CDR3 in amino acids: CASSRQILNSPLHF. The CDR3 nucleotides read TGTGCCAGCAGTAGACAGATTTTGAATTCACCCCTCCACTTT.

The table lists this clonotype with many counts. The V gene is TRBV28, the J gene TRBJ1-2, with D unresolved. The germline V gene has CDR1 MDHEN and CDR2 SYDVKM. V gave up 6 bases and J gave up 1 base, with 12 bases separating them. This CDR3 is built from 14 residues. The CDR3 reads CASSRQFRNYGYTF. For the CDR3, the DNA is TGTGCCAGCAGCCGCCAGTTCCGTAACTATGGCTACACCTTC.

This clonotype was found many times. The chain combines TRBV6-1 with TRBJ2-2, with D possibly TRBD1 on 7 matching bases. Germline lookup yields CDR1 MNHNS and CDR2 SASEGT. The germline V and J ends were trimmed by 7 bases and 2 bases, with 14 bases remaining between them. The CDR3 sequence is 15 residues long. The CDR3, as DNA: TGTGCCAGCACGGAGGGGACAGCTAACACCGGGGAGCTGTTTTTT. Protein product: CASTEGTANTGELFF.

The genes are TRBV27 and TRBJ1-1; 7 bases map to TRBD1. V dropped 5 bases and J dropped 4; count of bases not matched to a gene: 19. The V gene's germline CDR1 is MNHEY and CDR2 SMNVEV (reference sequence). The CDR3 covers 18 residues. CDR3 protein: CASSPRGPFTVLLTEAFF. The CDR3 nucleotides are TGTGCCAGCAGTCCGAGGGGGCCCTTTACAGTCCTTCTCACTGAAGCTTTCTTT.

DNA for the CDR3: TGTGCCAGCAGTGCCGAATGGACAGCCCCAGAGCAGTACTTC. It yields the protein CASSAEWTAPEQYF. J is TRBJ2-7 and V is TRBV2, with D perhaps matching TRBD1 (6 bases). The germline V gene has CDR1 SNHLY and CDR2 FYNNEI. CDR3 size: 14 residues. Deletions cut 4 bases from V and 7 bases from J, with 17 bases between.

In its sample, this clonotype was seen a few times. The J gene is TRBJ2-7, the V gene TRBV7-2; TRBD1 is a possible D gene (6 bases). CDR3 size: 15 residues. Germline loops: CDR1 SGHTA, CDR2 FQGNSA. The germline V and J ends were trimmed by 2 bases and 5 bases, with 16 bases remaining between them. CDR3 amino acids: CASSLTAGTTHEQYF. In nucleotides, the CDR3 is TGTGCCAGCAGCTTAACTGCCGGGACAACCCACGAGCAGTACTTC.

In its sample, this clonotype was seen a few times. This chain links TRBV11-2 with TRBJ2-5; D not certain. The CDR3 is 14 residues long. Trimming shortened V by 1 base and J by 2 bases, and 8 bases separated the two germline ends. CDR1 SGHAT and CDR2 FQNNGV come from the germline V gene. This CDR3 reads CASSLGVGQETQYF. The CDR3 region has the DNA TGTGCCAGCAGCTTAGGGGTAGGACAAGAGACCCAGTACTTC.

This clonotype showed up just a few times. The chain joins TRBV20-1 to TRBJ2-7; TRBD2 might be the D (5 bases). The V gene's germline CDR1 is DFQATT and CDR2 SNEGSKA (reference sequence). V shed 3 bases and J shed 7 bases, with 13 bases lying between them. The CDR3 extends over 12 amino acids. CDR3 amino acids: CSARRVGREQYF. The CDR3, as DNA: TGCAGTGCTAGGCGGGTGGGCCGGGAGCAGTACTTC.

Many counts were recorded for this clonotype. CDR3 DNA: TGTGCCAGCAGCCGCAGGCAGGGGTTGGATGAAAAACTGTTTTTT. Translated: CASSRRQGLDEKLFF. The chain recombines TRBV7-2 with TRBJ1-4, with D tentatively TRBD1 (6 bases). V was trimmed by 5 bases and J by 6 bases, leaving 16 bases between them. This CDR3 contains 15 residues. CDR1 is SGHTA, CDR2 FQGNSA, per germline.

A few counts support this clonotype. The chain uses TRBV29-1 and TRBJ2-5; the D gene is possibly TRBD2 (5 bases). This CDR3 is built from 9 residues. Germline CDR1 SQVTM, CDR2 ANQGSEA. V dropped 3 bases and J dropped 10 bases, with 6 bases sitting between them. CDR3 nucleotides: TGCAGCGTTGATGGAGGCCAGTACTTC. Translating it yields CSVDGGQYF.

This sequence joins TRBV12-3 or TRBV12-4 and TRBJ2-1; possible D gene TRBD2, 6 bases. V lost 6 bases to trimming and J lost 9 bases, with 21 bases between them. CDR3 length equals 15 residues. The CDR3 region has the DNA TGTGCCAGCAGCCGCCGGGGGACTGTCAAAACTGAGCAGTTCTTC. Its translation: CASSRRGTVKTEQFF.